The rows below give T cell receptor beta chains drawn from one sample of a study of T cell responses to AZD1222 COVID-19 vaccine. Method: immunoSEQ multiplex PCR; TCRdb's copy keeps in-frame clones and lacks some. Among about 67,000 clones listed, roughly 84% were seen once. This material consisted of peripheral blood, taken on day 0 of AZD1222 vaccination. The receptors come from an adult in good health. Each CDR3 is given with its conserved first and last residue. D genes are given only for firm matches. Only some rows state a clone size, as once, few, many or a class for expanded clones.

. TRBJ2-1 . TRBV7-3 12 CASSSPHGEQFF TGTGCCAGCAGCTCCCCCCATGGTGAGCAGTTCTTC
. TRBJ1-6 few TRBV2 14 CASSREGENSPLHF TGTGCCAGCAGCCGAGAGGGGGAAAATTCACCCCTCCACTTT
TRBD1 TRBJ1-4 . TRBV4-3 14 CASSFQGGGEKLFF TGCGCCAGCAGCTTCCAAGGGGGCGGCGAAAAACTGTTTTTT
TRBD1 TRBJ2-1 . TRBV24-1 16 CATSETGVNSYNEQFF TGTGCCACCAGTGAGACAGGGGTTAACTCCTACAATGAGCAGTTCTTC
. TRBJ2-7 . TRBV28 15 CASSLAGESSYEQYF TGTGCCAGCAGTTTAGCGGGTGAGAGCTCCTACGAGCAGTACTTC
. TRBJ1-1 . TRBV7-9 11 CASSLGNEAFF TGTGCCAGCAGCTTAGGGAATGAAGCTTTCTTT
. TRBJ1-1 once TRBV7-9 14 CASSLGPGETEAFF TGTGCCAGCAGCTTAGGTCCGGGGGAGACTGAAGCTTTCTTT
. TRBJ2-4 . TRBV3-1/TRBV3-2 15 CASSHWGRSLNIQYF TGTGCCAGCAGCCATTGGGGAAGATCCCTAAACATTCAGTACTTC
. TRBJ1-2 once TRBV14 16 CASSPALGPRDYGYTF TGTGCCAGCAGCCCAGCCCTTGGCCCGAGGGACTATGGCTACACCTTC
TRBD1 TRBJ2-7 . TRBV10-3 15 CAISESLGQGTEQYF TGTGCCATCAGTGAGTCCTTAGGACAGGGAACCGAGCAGTACTTC
TRBD1 TRBJ1-5 . TRBV24-1 16 CATSDRQGRTNQPQHF TGTGCCACCAGTGACCGACAGGGGAGGACCAATCAGCCCCAGCATTTT
. TRBJ2-6 . TRBV5-1 15 CASSPPGSGANVLTF TGCGCCAGCAGCCCTCCGGGGTCTGGGGCCAACGTCCTGACTTTC
. TRBJ1-5 few TRBV28 12 CASSLVDQPQHF TGTGCCAGCAGTTTAGTGGATCAGCCCCAGCATTTT
TRBD2 TRBJ2-1 . TRBV9 13 CASSGTRGNEQFF TGTGCCAGCAGCGGGACTAGAGGCAATGAGCAGTTCTTC
. TRBJ2-5 . TRBV5-6 13 CASSLFHLETQYF TGTGCCAGCAGCCTATTCCACCTGGAGACCCAGTACTTC
. TRBJ2-2 . TRBV13 14 CASSVAGGTGELFF TGTGCCAGCAGCGTAGCAGGGGGGACCGGGGAGCTGTTTTTT
. TRBJ2-7 once TRBV6-5 12 CASRDDSYEQYF TGTGCCAGCAGGGACGATTCCTACGAGCAGTACTTC
. TRBJ2-7 few TRBV6-5 12 CASSPGPPEQYF TGTGCCAGCAGTCCGGGCCCCCCGGAGCAGTACTTC
TRBD2 TRBJ2-5 . TRBV9 14 CASSLRREGETQYF TGTGCCAGCAGCCTTAGGCGGGAGGGGGAGACCCAGTACTTC
TRBD2 TRBJ2-1 once TRBV19 15 CASSSAGGHYNEQFF TGTGCCAGTAGTTCCGCGGGGGGCCATTACAATGAGCAGTTCTTC
. TRBJ1-5 . TRBV6-5 14 CASSPDDALQPQHF TGTGCCAGCAGTCCGGACGATGCCCTTCAGCCCCAGCATTTT
TRBD1 TRBJ2-5 . TRBV3-1/TRBV3-2 14 CASSTQGEQETQYF TGTGCCAGCAGCACACAGGGGGAGCAAGAGACCCAGTACTTC
TRBD1 TRBJ1-6 few TRBV5-4 12 CAAQGNNSPLHF TGTGCCGCACAGGGGAATAATTCACCCCTCCACTTT
TRBD1 TRBJ1-6 . TRBV10-3 13 CAARTGEKSPLHF TGTGCCGCACGGACAGGGGAAAAATCACCCCTCCACTTT
. TRBJ1-5 . TRBV5-8 17 CASSLGGAGYSNQPQHF TGTGCCAGCAGCCTGGGGGGGGCGGGATATAGCAATCAGCCCCAGCATTTT
TRBD2 TRBJ2-1 . TRBV19 15 CASSRLAGGYNEQFF TGTGCCAGTAGTAGACTAGCGGGAGGATACAATGAGCAGTTCTTC
TRBD2 TRBJ2-6 . TRBV19 19 CASSMGLAGGMAGANVLTF TGTGCCAGTAGTATGGGACTAGCGGGAGGAATGGCTGGGGCCAACGTCCTGACTTTC
. TRBJ2-1 once TRBV9 16 CASSVTPHPTYNEQFF TGTGCCAGCAGCGTAACTCCCCACCCTACCTACAATGAGCAGTTCTTC
TRBD1 TRBJ1-2 . TRBV18 17 CASSPLNPGQGSWGYTF TGTGCCAGCTCACCCCTTAACCCGGGACAGGGGTCGTGGGGCTACACCTTC
. TRBJ1-4 . TRBV12-3/TRBV12-4 13 CASSLRQNEKLFF TGTGCCAGCAGCCTCAGGCAAAATGAAAAACTGTTTTTT
. TRBJ1-2 . TRBV9 15 CASSVEGGNLMSYTF TGTGCCAGCAGCGTAGAAGGGGGTAATCTGATGAGCTACACCTTC
. TRBJ2-1 once TRBV19 15 CASREAGSFPNEQFF TGTGCCAGTAGAGAGGCCGGGTCCTTTCCCAATGAGCAGTTCTTC
TRBD1 TRBJ1-2 . TRBV27 12 CASSPRQGGYTF TGTGCCAGCAGTCCGAGACAGGGTGGCTACACCTTC
. TRBJ2-3 . TRBV5-6 15 CASSGGALRADTQYF TGTGCCAGCAGCGGGGGGGCGCTTAGGGCAGATACGCAGTATTTT
. TRBJ1-1 . TRBV10-3 13 CAISDVSPLGAFF TGTGCCATCAGTGATGTCTCCCCGCTGGGAGCTTTCTTT
. TRBJ1-4 . TRBV30 14 CAWSVVGYNEKLFF TGTGCCTGGAGTGTGGTAGGCTATAATGAAAAACTGTTTTTT
. TRBJ1-3 . TRBV7-9 13 CASSSNLGNTIYF TGTGCCAGCAGCTCCAACCTTGGAAACACCATATATTTT
. TRBJ1-1 . TRBV9 13 CASSPTRNTEAFF TGTGCCAGCAGCCCCACACGGAACACTGAAGCTTTCTTT
. TRBJ1-2 once TRBV9 9 CASLRVGYF TGTGCCAGCCTCAGGGTTGGGTACTTC
. TRBJ1-1 . TRBV6-5 11 CASRENTEAFF TGTGCCAGCAGGGAGAACACTGAAGCTTTCTTT